The source of this T cell receptor beta chain is a study of CD8 T cells in ankylosing spondylitis. General study points: Those disease-linked clones were CD8+; they were also relatively rare in peripheral blood. Apparently characteristic of ankylosing spondylitis blood was a TCR beta motif (roughly eight highly homologous variants). Enrichment of disease-linked clones was reportedly significant in matched ankylosing spondylitis synovial fluid.

This CDR3 is built from 13 residues. Germline V CDR1 and CDR2: DFQATT, SNEGSKA (reference sequence). Trimming stripped 3 bases from V and 8 bases from J, with 11 bases between. TCRdb re-analysed the 5' RACE reads in MiXCR, keeping a single row per CDR3 protein. The sample holds under 250,000 distinct CDR3 sequences, 10% seen once. This clonotype was found a few times. Its specificity is not known. The specimen sequenced was blood, either unsorted or a sorted T cell fraction (not recorded which). The chain links TRBV20-1 to TRBJ1-6, with a weak D call TRBD1 (6 bases). The receptor was isolated from a male donor with ankylosing spondylitis or in good health (not recorded which). The CDR3 sequence is CSARGHEDSPLHF. The DNA of the CDR3 is TGCAGTGCTAGGGGACACGAGGATTCACCCCTCCACTTT.